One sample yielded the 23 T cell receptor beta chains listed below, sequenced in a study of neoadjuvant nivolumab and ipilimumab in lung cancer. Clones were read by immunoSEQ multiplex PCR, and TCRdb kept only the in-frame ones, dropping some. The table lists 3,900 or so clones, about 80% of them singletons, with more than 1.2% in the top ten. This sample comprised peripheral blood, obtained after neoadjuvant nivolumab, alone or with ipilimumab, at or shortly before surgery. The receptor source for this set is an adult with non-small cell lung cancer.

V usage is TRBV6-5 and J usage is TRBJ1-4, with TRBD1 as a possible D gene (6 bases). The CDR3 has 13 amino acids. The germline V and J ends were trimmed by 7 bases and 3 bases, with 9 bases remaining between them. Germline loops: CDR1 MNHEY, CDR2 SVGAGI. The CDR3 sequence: CASKRGPNEKLFF. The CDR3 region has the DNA TGTGCCAGCAAACGGGGGCCTAATGAAAAACTGTTTTTT.

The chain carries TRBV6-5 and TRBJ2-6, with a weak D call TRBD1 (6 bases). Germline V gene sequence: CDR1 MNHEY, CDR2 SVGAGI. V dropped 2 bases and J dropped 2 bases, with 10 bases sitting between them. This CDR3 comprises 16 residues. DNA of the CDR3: TGTGCCAGCAGTTACACCTGGGGGCCTGGGGCCAACGTCCTGACTTTC. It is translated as CASSYTWGPGANVLTF.

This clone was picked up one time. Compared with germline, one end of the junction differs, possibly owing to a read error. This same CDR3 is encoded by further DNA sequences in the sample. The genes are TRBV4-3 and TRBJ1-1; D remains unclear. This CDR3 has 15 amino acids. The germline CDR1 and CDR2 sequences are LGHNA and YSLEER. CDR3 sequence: CASSQDPVTATEAFF. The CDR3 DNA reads TGCGCCAGCAGCCAAGACCCCGTCACGGCCACTGAGGCTTTCTTT.

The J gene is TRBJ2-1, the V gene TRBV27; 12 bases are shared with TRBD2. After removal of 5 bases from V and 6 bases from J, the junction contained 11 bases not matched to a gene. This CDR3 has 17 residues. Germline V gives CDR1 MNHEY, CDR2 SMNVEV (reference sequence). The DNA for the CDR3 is TGTGCCAGCAGTCCCAGGCTAGCGGGAGGGAAGAGCAATGAGCAGTTCTTC. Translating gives CASSPRLAGGKSNEQFF.

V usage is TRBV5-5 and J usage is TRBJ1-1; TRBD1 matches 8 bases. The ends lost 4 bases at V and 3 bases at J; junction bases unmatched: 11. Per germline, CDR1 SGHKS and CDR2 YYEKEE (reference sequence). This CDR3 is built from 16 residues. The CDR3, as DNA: TGTGCCAGCAGCCCGGCCCAGGGGGCGAGGGACACTGAAGCTTTCTTT. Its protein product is CASSPAQGARDTEAFF.

In DNA form, the CDR3 reads TGTGCCAGCAGTGGGGGCAGGGGGCTATCCTACGAGCAGTACTTC. The encoded protein is CASSGGRGLSYEQYF. The V gene is TRBV6-1, the J gene TRBJ2-7, with TRBD1 matching 8 bases. Germline loops: CDR1 MNHNS, CDR2 SASEGT. This CDR3 region has 15 residues. The V segment lost 4 bases and the J segment 1 base; nucleotides outside the gene matches: 6.

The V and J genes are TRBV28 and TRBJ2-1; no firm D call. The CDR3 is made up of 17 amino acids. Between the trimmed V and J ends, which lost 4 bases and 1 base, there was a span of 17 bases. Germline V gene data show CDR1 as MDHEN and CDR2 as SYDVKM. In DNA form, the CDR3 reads TGTGCCAGCAGTTCCCCCTGGGTAGTTTTGTCCTACAATGAGCAGTTCTTC. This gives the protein CASSSPWVVLSYNEQFF.

The CDR3 DNA reads TGTGCCACCACGGACAGGGGTAAGAACACTGAAGCTTTCTTT. It translates to CATTDRGKNTEAFF. The chain joins TRBV6-1 to TRBJ1-1; 9 bases are a match to TRBD1. Trimming took 10 bases from V and 1 from J; bases not matched to a gene: 7. Germline loops: CDR1 MNHNS, CDR2 SASEGT. The CDR3 covers 14 residues.

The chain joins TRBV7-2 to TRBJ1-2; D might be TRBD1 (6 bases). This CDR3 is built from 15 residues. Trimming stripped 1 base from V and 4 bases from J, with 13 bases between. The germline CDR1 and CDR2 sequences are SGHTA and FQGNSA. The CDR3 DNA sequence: TGTGCCAGCAGCTTAGATGGGGGGCCGGGCTATGGCTACACCTTC. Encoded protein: CASSLDGGPGYGYTF.

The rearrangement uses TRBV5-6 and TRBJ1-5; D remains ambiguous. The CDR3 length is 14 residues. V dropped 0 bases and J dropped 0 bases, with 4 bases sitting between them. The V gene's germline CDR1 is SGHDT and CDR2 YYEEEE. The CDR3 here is CASSLGASNQPQHF. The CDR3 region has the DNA TGTGCCAGCAGCTTGGGGGCTAGCAATCAGCCCCAGCATTTT.

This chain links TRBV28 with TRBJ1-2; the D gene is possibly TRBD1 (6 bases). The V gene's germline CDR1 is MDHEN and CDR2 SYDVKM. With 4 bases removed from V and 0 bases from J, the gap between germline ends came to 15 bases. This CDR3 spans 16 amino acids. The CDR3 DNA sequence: TGTGCCAGCAGTTCCCTAGGGGGGGCGACTAACTATGGCTACACCTTC. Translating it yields CASSSLGGATNYGYTF.

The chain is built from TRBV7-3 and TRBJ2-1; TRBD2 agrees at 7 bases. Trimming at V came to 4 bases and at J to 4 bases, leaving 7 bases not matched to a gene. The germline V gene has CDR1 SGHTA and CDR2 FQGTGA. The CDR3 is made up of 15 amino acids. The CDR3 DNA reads TGTGCCAGCAGCTCATCTAGCGGAACTTACAATGAGCAGTTCTTC. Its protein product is CASSSSSGTYNEQFF.

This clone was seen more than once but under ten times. In DNA form, the CDR3 reads TGTGCCAGCAGCTTAGGAGTTACCGGGGAGCTGTTTTTT. This translates into CASSLGVTGELFF. The chain is built from TRBV5-6 and TRBJ2-2, with D unresolved. Germline V gives CDR1 SGHDT, CDR2 YYEEEE. This CDR3 is built from 13 residues. V lost 2 bases and J 5 bases, leaving 7 bases between the germline ends.

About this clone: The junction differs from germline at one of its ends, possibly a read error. CDR3 in DNA: TGTGCCAGCAGTTACGTCGGACTAGCGGGAGAGCGGGATTTC. Residues: CASSYVGLAGERDF. The chain recombines TRBV6-5 with TRBJ2-7; TRBD2 aligns across 13 bases. The germline CDR1 and CDR2 sequences are MNHEY and SVGAGI. This CDR3 spans 14 amino acids.

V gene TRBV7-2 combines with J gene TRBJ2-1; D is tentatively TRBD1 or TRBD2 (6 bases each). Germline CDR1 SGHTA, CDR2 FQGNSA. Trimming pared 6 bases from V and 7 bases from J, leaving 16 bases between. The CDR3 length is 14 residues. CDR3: CASRKGGPNNEQFF. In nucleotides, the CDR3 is TGTGCCAGCAGAAAGGGGGGACCGAATAATGAGCAGTTCTTC. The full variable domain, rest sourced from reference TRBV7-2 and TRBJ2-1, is GAGVSQSPSNKVTEKGKDVELRCDPISGHTALYWYRQSLGQGLEFLIYFQGNSAPDKSGLPSDRFSAERTGGSVSTLTIQRTQQEDSAVYLCASRKGGPNNEQFFGPGTRLTVL.

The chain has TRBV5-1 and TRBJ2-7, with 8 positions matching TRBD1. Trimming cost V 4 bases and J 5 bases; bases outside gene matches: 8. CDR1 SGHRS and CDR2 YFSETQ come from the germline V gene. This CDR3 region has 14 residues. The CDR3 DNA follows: TGCGCCAGCAGCCCCTGGACAGGGAAGGACGAGCAGTACTTC. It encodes CASSPWTGKDEQYF.

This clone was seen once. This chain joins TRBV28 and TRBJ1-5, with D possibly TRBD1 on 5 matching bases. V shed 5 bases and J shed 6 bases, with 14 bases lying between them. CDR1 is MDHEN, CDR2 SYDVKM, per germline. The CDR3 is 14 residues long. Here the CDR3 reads CASSNEGTLQPQHF. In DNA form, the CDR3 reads TGTGCCAGCAGTAACGAGGGGACCCTTCAGCCCCAGCATTTT.

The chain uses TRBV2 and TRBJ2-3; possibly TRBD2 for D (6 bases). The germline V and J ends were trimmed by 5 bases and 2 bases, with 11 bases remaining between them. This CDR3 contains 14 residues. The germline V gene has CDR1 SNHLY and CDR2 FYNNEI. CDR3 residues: CASSSSVHTDTQYF. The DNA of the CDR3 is TGTGCCAGCAGTTCTAGCGTCCACACAGATACGCAGTATTTT.

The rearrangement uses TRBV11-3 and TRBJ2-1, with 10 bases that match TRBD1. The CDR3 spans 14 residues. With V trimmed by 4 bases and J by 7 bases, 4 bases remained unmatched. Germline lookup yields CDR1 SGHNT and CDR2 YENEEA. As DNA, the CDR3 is TGTGCCAGCAGCTCCAGACAGGGGGCGAATGAGCAGTTCTTC. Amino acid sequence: CASSSRQGANEQFF.

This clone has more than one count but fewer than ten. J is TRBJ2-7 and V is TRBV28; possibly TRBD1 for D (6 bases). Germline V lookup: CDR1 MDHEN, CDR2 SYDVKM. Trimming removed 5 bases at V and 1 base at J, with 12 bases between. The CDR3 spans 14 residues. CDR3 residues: CASSQSGVSYEQYF. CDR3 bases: TGTGCCAGCAGTCAATCAGGGGTTTCCTACGAGCAGTACTTC.

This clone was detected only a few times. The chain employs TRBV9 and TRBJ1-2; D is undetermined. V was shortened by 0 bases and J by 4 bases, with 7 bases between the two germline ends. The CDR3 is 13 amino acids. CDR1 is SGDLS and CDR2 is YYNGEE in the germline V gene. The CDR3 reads CASSVGQAYGYTF. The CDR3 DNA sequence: TGTGCCAGCAGCGTAGGGCAGGCCTATGGCTACACCTTC.

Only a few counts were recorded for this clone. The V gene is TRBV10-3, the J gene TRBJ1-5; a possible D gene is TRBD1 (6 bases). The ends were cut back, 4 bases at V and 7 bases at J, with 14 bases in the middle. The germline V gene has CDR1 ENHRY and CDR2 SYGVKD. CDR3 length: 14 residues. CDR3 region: CAISGSQGKQPQHF. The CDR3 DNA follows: TGTGCCATCAGTGGTTCACAGGGTAAGCAGCCCCAGCATTTT.

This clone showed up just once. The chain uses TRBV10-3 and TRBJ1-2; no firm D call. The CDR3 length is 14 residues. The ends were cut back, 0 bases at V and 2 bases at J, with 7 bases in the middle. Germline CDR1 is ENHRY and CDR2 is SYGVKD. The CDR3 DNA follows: TGTGCCATCAGTGAGTCTAACCGAAACTATGGCTACACCTTC. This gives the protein CAISESNRNYGYTF.